The 19 T cell receptor beta chains listed next were all sequenced from one sample in a study of identical twins. Each CDR3 protein gets one entry after TCRdb re-called the 5' RACE reads with MiXCR. The table lists about 100,000 distinct CDR3 sequences, 5.9% of them singletons, with 9.5% to 15% in the top ten. The specimen was memory T cells sorted from blood. The receptors derive from a woman between 50 and 59 years old in good health.

V gene TRBV14 combines with J gene TRBJ2-3, with 7 nucleotides matching TRBD2. Losses at the gene ends were 4 bases for V and 0 bases for J; bases not matched to a gene: 7. Germline V gene sequence: CDR1 SGHDN, CDR2 FVKESK. This CDR3 has 16 amino acids. The CDR3 DNA reads as TGTGCCAGCAGCCCCTACCTAGCGGTTAGCACAGATACGCAGTATTTT. It translates to CASSPYLAVSTDTQYF.

This clonotype appeared a few times. The rearrangement uses TRBV5-6 and TRBJ2-5; D tentatively fits TRBD1 or TRBD2 (5 bases each). CDR1 SGHDT and CDR2 YYEEEE come from the germline V gene. The ends were cut back, 4 bases at V and 3 bases at J, with 16 bases in the middle. CDR3 length equals 15 residues. The CDR3 DNA follows: TGTGCCAGCAGCGGCCCGGGACCGGCGGAAGAGACCCAGTACTTC. This encodes CASSGPGPAEETQYF.

There are many counts of this clonotype. This chain uses TRBV19 with TRBJ2-1; possible D gene TRBD1, 5 bases. The germline V gene encodes CDR1 LNHDA and CDR2 SQIVND (reference sequence). Trimming removed 0 bases at V and 4 bases at J, with 10 bases between. The CDR3 contains 15 residues. This chain's CDR3 is CASSIDSQGYNEQFF. The CDR3 DNA follows: TGTGCCAGTAGTATAGATTCCCAGGGTTACAATGAGCAGTTCTTC.

This clonotype was found a few times. V and J are TRBV7-8 and TRBJ2-1; TRBD2 agrees at 10 bases. The CDR3 totals 13 residues. Germline CDR1 reads SGHVS; CDR2 reads FQNEAQ. Trimming took 5 bases from V and 6 from J; bases not matched to a gene: 1. The CDR3 spells CASSRTSGNEQFF. CDR3 bases: TGTGCCAGCAGCCGGACTAGCGGCAATGAGCAGTTCTTC.

The DNA of the CDR3 is TGTGCCAGCAGCTTACGATCAGGCCTTGACCAAGAGACCCAGTACTTC. This gives the protein CASSLRSGLDQETQYF. J is TRBJ2-5 and V is TRBV5-6; D not resolved. Trimming cost V 2 bases and J 0 bases, with 14 bases left between them. Germline assignment: CDR1 SGHDT and CDR2 YYEEEE. The CDR3 consists of 16 residues.

This clonotype has more than one count but fewer than ten. The V and J genes are TRBV6-1 and TRBJ1-2; D gene uncertain. The CDR3 loop spans 14 amino acids. Germline V gene sequence: CDR1 MNHNS, CDR2 SASEGT. Deletions cut 0 bases from V and 4 bases from J, with 9 bases between. The DNA for the CDR3 is TGTGCCAGCAGTGAAGCTCGACGGAGCTATGGCTACACCTTC. Translation: CASSEARRSYGYTF.

Many counts were recorded for this clonotype. The J gene is TRBJ1-2, the V gene TRBV20-1; TRBD1 matches at 8 bases. From germline, CDR1 is DFQATT and CDR2 SNEGSKA (reference sequence). The CDR3 is 14 amino acids. The J segment lost 8 bases and the V segment lost 0 bases, leaving 8 bases of the junction unmatched. This CDR3 is CSARDMDREKGYTF. CDR3 bases: TGCAGTGCTAGAGATATGGACAGGGAGAAGGGCTACACCTTC.

In this sample, this clonotype turned up many times. This chain links TRBV4-1 with TRBJ1-2, with a weak D call TRBD1 (5 bases). CDR1 and CDR2 (germline): MGHRA, YSYEKL. The CDR3 is 16 residues long. The V and J ends lost 0 bases and 2 bases respectively, with 13 bases between them. The chain's CDR3 is CASSQDPSNRNYGYTF. As DNA, the CDR3 is TGCGCCAGCAGCCAAGACCCCTCGAACAGGAACTATGGCTACACCTTC.

This clonotype was found many times. The V gene is TRBV29-1, the J gene TRBJ2-3; no clear D. V lost 5 bases and J lost 0, with 6 bases in between. Germline V gives CDR1 SQVTM, CDR2 ANQGSEA. The CDR3 loop spans 12 amino acids. CDR3 nucleotide sequence: TGCAGCGTTCTGACTAGCACAGATACGCAGTATTTT. Its protein product is CSVLTSTDTQYF.

This clonotype was observed many times. The rearrangement uses TRBV2 and TRBJ2-3, with TRBD2 identical over 8 bases. Germline assignment: CDR1 SNHLY and CDR2 FYNNEI. The CDR3 length is 15 residues. V was pared by 6 bases and J by 4 bases, with 9 bases of the junction left unmatched. CDR3 amino acids: CASREVGTRSDTQYF. CDR3 bases: TGTGCCAGCAGGGAGGTTGGGACTAGATCAGATACGCAGTATTTT.

This clonotype was observed at least ten times. The rearrangement joins TRBV5-1 to TRBJ2-7; 10 positions agree with TRBD2. Germline loops: CDR1 SGHRS, CDR2 YFSETQ. V was pared by 0 bases and J by 4 bases, with 7 bases of the junction left unmatched. The CDR3 consists of 16 residues. The CDR3 protein is CASSLAPSGSSYEQYF. The CDR3, as DNA: TGCGCCAGCAGCTTGGCCCCTAGCGGGAGTTCGTACGAGCAGTACTTC.

This clonotype was counted at least ten times. This chain uses TRBV24-1 with TRBJ2-3, with TRBD2 as a possible D gene (6 bases). The V end lost 1 base, the J end lost 2 bases, and 12 bases lay between the germline ends. Germline V CDR1 and CDR2: KGHDR, SFDVKD. The CDR3 length is 16 residues. CDR3 region: CATSDFGGENTDTQYF. DNA for the CDR3: TGTGCCACCAGTGATTTTGGCGGGGAAAACACAGATACGCAGTATTTT.

Ten or more counts support this clonotype. This likely comes from a read error, as the CDR3 has no conserved phenylalanine or tryptophan at its end. No DNA is shown, since the ends of the CDR3 on it are uncertain; the CDR3 is the one TCRdb lists. V is TRBV7-6 and J is TRBJ1-1. Germline CDR1 reads SGHVS; CDR2 reads FNYEAQ. From its first to its last residue, the CDR3 has 14 amino acids. The CDR3 region is CASSPISSGPGGFL.

The rearrangement links TRBV7-9 to TRBJ1-1; 10 bases align to TRBD1. V dropped 1 base and J dropped 3; count of bases not matched to a gene: 2. This CDR3 spans 15 amino acids. In germline, CDR1 is SEHNR, CDR2 FQNEAQ (reference sequence). The CDR3 nucleotides are TGTGCCAGCAGCTTAGGACAGGGGGCAGACACTGAAGCTTTCTTT. Amino acid sequence: CASSLGQGADTEAFF. Combining the CDR3 with reference TRBV7-9 and TRBJ1-1 gives the whole variable domain DTGVSQNPRHKITKRGQNVTFRCDPISEHNRLYWYRQTLGQGPEFLTYFQNEAQLEKSRLLSDRFSAERPKGSFSTLEIQRTEQGDSAMYLCASSLGQGADTEAFFGQGTRLTVV.

This chain uses TRBV5-1 with TRBJ2-1, with TRBD1 matching 8 bases. Germline CDR1 is SGHRS and CDR2 is YFSETQ. There are 13 residues in the CDR3. The ends lost 4 bases at V and 6 bases at J; junction bases unmatched: 3. The CDR3 coding sequence is TGCGCCAGCAGCGGGACAGGTACCAATGAGCAGTTCTTC. Translating it yields CASSGTGTNEQFF.

This clonotype was seen at least ten times. J is TRBJ2-4 and V is TRBV5-5, with 7 bases fitting TRBD2. The length of the CDR3 is 16 residues. CDR1 is SGHKS, CDR2 YYEKEE, per germline (reference sequence). Trimming removed 4 bases from V and 6 bases from J; junction bases left unmatched: 13. CDR3 loop: CASSQIWAGDPNIQYF. CDR3 in DNA: TGTGCCAGCAGCCAAATATGGGCGGGAGACCCAAACATTCAGTACTTC. The entire variable domain, with the rest obtained from reference TRBV5-5 and TRBJ2-4, is as follows: DAGVTQSPTHLIKTRGQQVTLRCSPISGHKSVSWYQQVLGQGPQFIFQYYEKEERGRGNFPDRFSARQFPNYSSELNVNALLLGDSALYLCASSQIWAGDPNIQYFGAGTRLSVL.

There are many counts of this clonotype. The J gene is TRBJ2-3, the V gene TRBV6-5; 7 bases match TRBD2. CDR3 length: 17 amino acids. The germline V gene encodes CDR1 MNHEY and CDR2 SVGAGI. V gave up 0 bases and J gave up 3 bases; unmatched junction bases: 9. The chain's CDR3 is CASSYSKGLAVTDTQYF. In nucleotides, the CDR3 is TGTGCCAGCAGTTACTCGAAAGGGCTAGCGGTAACAGATACGCAGTATTTT.

This clonotype has a count of ten or more. The chain employs TRBV20-1 and TRBJ2-5; 8 nucleotides align to TRBD2. CDR3 length: 16 residues. The ends lost 0 bases at V and 2 bases at J; junction bases unmatched: 8. Germline assignment: CDR1 DFQATT and CDR2 SNEGSKA (reference sequence). CDR3 sequence: CSAREWSGRGQETQYF. The CDR3 DNA reads as TGCAGTGCTAGAGAGTGGAGCGGGAGAGGGCAAGAGACCCAGTACTTC.

This clonotype has only a few counts. The chain carries TRBV9 and TRBJ2-5; D tentatively fits TRBD1 or TRBD2 (5 bases each). Germline CDR1 and CDR2: SGDLS and YYNGEE. The CDR3 is made up of 18 amino acids. The V end lost 4 bases, the J end lost 2 bases, and 24 bases lay between the germline ends. The DNA of the CDR3 is TGTGCCAGCAGCTACAATGTGGGACCTAGTCCCGCACAAGAGACCCAGTACTTC. It yields the protein CASSYNVGPSPAQETQYF.